Included here is one TCR beta chain sequence, with context. This receptor's antigen is unknown. No base qualities exist here, and no much larger clone lies one base off it. The data are from a study of T cell changes during pregnancy in multiple sclerosis (dated by TCRdb to about 2019). Background for the entire study: Changes in the T cell repertoire over the course of pregnancy were examined in this study in women with multiple sclerosis.

Taken from cysteine to phenylalanine, the CDR3 has 16 residues. Only the CDR3 DNA is retained, 48 bases long and in frame from the first base. Based on the germline V gene, the CDR1 and CDR2 sequences are MDHEN and SYDVKM. Germline trimming amounts to 5 bases on V and 0 bases on J, with 10 as the count of junction bases outside the gene matches. Libraries were made using the immunoSEQ multiplex PCR assay. TCRdb retrieved this table from immuneACCESS and kept in-frame rearrangements only. Not all clones are present; in checked studies, unresolved V genes account for under half, and no reason is known for the remainder. The sample contains roughly 97,000 clones, just over 90% of them found a single time. The ten largest clones represent approximately 0.76% of the sample.

The clonotype originates from a female donor in good health, enrolled as a control in a pregnancy study. The rearrangement joined TRBV28 to TRBJ2-7; 7 bases in between match TRBD1. Sequenced material: peripheral blood, taken in the second trimester of pregnancy. CDR3 region: CASSKRQGPSSYEQYF. The bases are TGTGCCAGCAGTAAACGACAGGGTCCAAGCTCCTACGAGCAGTACTTC.